The clone carrying this TCR beta chain was counted many times. Its target is not known. The sample comes from a study of T cell repertoires in cytomegalovirus infection. In the study overall: Signatures in public TCR beta sequences pointed to both CMV infection and matching HLA type.

Trimming at V came to 7 bases and at J to 0 bases, leaving 13 bases not matched to a gene. This CDR3 comprises 19 residues. Study-level results: Dominating the ex vivo response were TCR beta clonotypes that were CMV-specific and HLA-C-restricted. Summed frequency of public TCR beta families distinguished CMV carriers with the relevant HLA.

TCRdb reprocessed the reads via MiXCR and lists one record per CDR3 protein. Altogether about 230,000 distinct CDR3 sequences are present, roughly 23% being singletons, with the ten largest covering 18%. The sequenced material came from CD8+ T cells from PBMCs. This chain uses TRBV12-3 or TRBV12-4 with TRBJ2-1; 12 bases line up with TRBD2. The source is a human donor in good health (CMV status not recorded). Some clones in this sample may be carry-over from other donors' samples. The CDR3 is CASTTSRLAGESSYNEQFF. The CDR3 DNA is TGTGCCAGCACCACTAGCCGACTAGCGGGGGAAAGCTCCTACAATGAGCAGTTCTTC.